A single sample gave rise to the 24 T cell receptor beta chains below, sequenced in a study of molecular identifiers for immune sequencing clone quantification. TCRdb re-derived calls from the PCR reads in MiXCR, one entry per CDR3 protein. The data hold some 320,000 distinct CDR3 sequences, with roughly a quarter observed a single time. The sequenced sample consisted of naive CD8+ T cells from blood, with Jurkat cell RNA spiked in. Subset in this sample: FACS-sorted CD8+CD4-CCR7+CD45RA+ naive T cells. Receptors originate from a human donor in good health. Some libraries in this study had Jurkat cell RNA spiked in.

In this sample, this clonotype turned up many times. This chain links TRBV9 with TRBJ1-3, with TRBD1 matching over 7 bases. Germline-derived CDR1 and CDR2 are SGDLS and YYNGEE. V lost 0 bases, J lost 0 bases, and 6 bases stayed unmatched. The CDR3 spans 17 residues. The CDR3 DNA is TGTGCCAGCAGCGTAGAAGACAGGGAGGGCTCTGGAAACACCATATATTTT. As protein: CASSVEDREGSGNTIYF.

This clonotype was seen ten or more times. The chain joins TRBV7-2 to TRBJ2-3, with D perhaps being TRBD1 or TRBD2 (6 bases each). The CDR3 has 16 residues. Trimming stripped 1 base from V and 3 bases from J, with 14 bases between. Germline V gives CDR1 SGHTA, CDR2 FQGNSA. Written as DNA, the CDR3 is TGTGCCAGCAGCTTAGTATCGGGGGCGAGAACAGATACGCAGTATTTT. Translated, it gives CASSLVSGARTDTQYF.

Comment on this clonotype: A read error may produce the germline difference seen at one junction end. The chain is built from TRBV4-1 and TRBJ2-3; 8 bases are a match to TRBD1. The CDR3 runs 17 residues. The germline gives CDR1 MGHRA, CDR2 YSYEKL. CDR3: CASSQPGQGPDTGTQYF. The CDR3 coding sequence is TGCGCCAGCAGCCAGCCAGGACAGGGCCCGGACACAGGTACGCAGTATTTT.

In the case of this clonotype: A much larger clone lies one base from this, so it may be a read error. V is TRBV20-1 and J is TRBJ2-3; 7 nucleotides align to TRBD2. The germline CDR1 and CDR2 sequences are DFQATT and SNEGSKA (reference sequence). The V segment lost 3 bases and the J segment 1 base; nucleotides outside the gene matches: 4. The CDR3 length is 14 residues. Here the CDR3 reads CSASEAGGTDTQYF. CDR3 coding DNA: TGCAGTGCTAGCGAGGCGGGGGGCACAGATACGCAGTATTTT.

This clonotype was found many times. The CDR3 coding sequence is TGTGCCAGCAGCTTATCTGGACACCAAGACACAGATACGCAGTATTTT. This sequence encodes CASSLSGHQDTDTQYF. V is TRBV7-6 and J is TRBJ2-3, with D perhaps matching TRBD1 (5 bases). The CDR3 is 16 amino acids. The germline V gene has CDR1 SGHVS and CDR2 FNYEAQ. The V end lost 2 bases, the J end lost 2 bases, and 14 bases lay between the germline ends.

This clonotype was counted between two and nine times. The CDR3 spells CASSQRPSGTTDTQYF. DNA of the CDR3: TGTGCCAGCAGCCAGCGTCCTAGCGGCACTACAGATACGCAGTATTTT. This sequence joins TRBV3-1 and TRBJ2-3; 7 bases agree with TRBD2. V lost 3 bases and J lost 3; bases outside the gene matches: 9. CDR3 size: 16 residues. Germline V gives CDR1 LGHDT, CDR2 YNNKEL (reference sequence).

The gene calls are TRBV3-1 and TRBJ1-4; TRBD1 agrees at 8 bases. The CDR3 is 16 amino acids. V was clipped by 4 bases and J by 0 bases; unmatched bases: 4. Germline V gives CDR1 LGHDT, CDR2 YNNKEL (reference sequence). The CDR3 is CASSLVTGATNEKLFF. CDR3 nucleotide sequence: TGTGCCAGCAGCCTTGTGACAGGGGCAACTAATGAAAAACTGTTTTTT.

This clonotype was seen many times. This chain uses TRBV11-3 with TRBJ2-2; the D call may be TRBD1 or TRBD2 (6 bases each). CDR3 length: 16 residues. Germline CDR1 reads SGHNT; CDR2 reads YENEEA. The V gene lost 5 bases and the J gene lost 7 bases, with 20 bases spanning the gap. CDR3 nucleotide sequence: TGTGCCAGCAGCCCTCTTAGGGGGGAGAATGGCGGGGAGCTGTTTTTT. Its protein is CASSPLRGENGGELFF.

A few counts support this clonotype. The gene calls are TRBV14 and TRBJ2-2, with a weak D call TRBD2 (5 bases). Germline V gene data show CDR1 as SGHDN and CDR2 as FVKESK. Trimming cost V 0 bases and J 0 bases, with 8 bases left between them. This CDR3 spans 16 amino acids. The CDR3 loop reads CASSQDEGPNTGELFF. In nucleotides, the CDR3 is TGTGCCAGCAGCCAAGACGAGGGTCCGAACACCGGGGAGCTGTTTTTT. Drawing the rest from reference TRBV14 and TRBJ2-2, the complete variable domain is EAGVTQFPSHSVIEKGQTVTLRCDPISGHDNLYWYRRVMGKEIKFLLHFVKESKQDESGMPNNRFLAERTGGTYSTLKVQPAELEDSGVYFCASSQDEGPNTGELFFGEGSRLTVL.

This clonotype was recorded at least ten times. This chain joins TRBV29-1 and TRBJ2-7; 9 bases map to TRBD1. Trimming took 5 bases from V and 2 from J; bases not matched to a gene: 4. The CDR3 runs to 13 residues. The germline CDR1 and CDR2 sequences are SQVTM and ANQGSEA. CDR3 amino acids: CSVRTGETYEQYF. CDR3 nucleotides: TGCAGCGTTAGGACAGGGGAAACCTACGAGCAGTACTTC.

The chain is built from TRBV6-2 or TRBV6-3 and TRBJ2-3; D uncertain. Trimming cost V 5 bases and J 0 bases, with 15 bases left between them. The CDR3 covers 16 residues. Germline V CDR1 and CDR2: MNHEY, SVGEGT. The CDR3 spells CASSPRVGASTDTQYF. The CDR3 nucleotides read TGTGCCAGCAGTCCACGGGTCGGAGCTAGCACAGATACGCAGTATTTT.

CDR3 loop: CAWSVIRVNEQFF. The CDR3, as DNA: TGTGCCTGGAGTGTAATAAGGGTTAATGAGCAGTTCTTC. The chain has TRBV30 and TRBJ2-1; D is undetermined. The V end was cut by 0 bases, the J end by 7 bases, with 10 bases between. This CDR3 has 13 residues. Per the germline V gene, CDR1 is GTSNPN and CDR2 is SVGIG (reference sequence).

V is TRBV7-9 and J is TRBJ1-1; perhaps TRBD1 as D (6 bases). CDR3 length: 18 amino acids. Trimming pared 3 bases from V and 0 bases from J, leaving 20 bases between. CDR1 is SEHNR and CDR2 is FQNEAQ in the germline V gene (reference sequence). CDR3 sequence reads: CASSFASLGAALNTEAFF. CDR3 in DNA: TGTGCCAGCAGCTTCGCCTCTTTGGGGGCTGCATTGAACACTGAAGCTTTCTTT.

This clonotype was seen many times. The chain recombines TRBV6-1 with TRBJ2-6; maybe TRBD1 (6 bases). Between the trimmed V and J ends, which lost 6 bases and 12 bases, there was a span of 15 bases. The CDR3 covers 13 residues. Germline loops: CDR1 MNHNS, CDR2 SASEGT. CDR3: CASRTRDTPVLTF. Written as DNA, the CDR3 is TGTGCCAGCAGGACCCGGGACACTCCCGTCCTGACTTTC.

This chain connects TRBV27 to TRBJ2-5, with a weak D call TRBD1 (5 bases). V lost 5 bases and J 4 bases, leaving 23 bases between the germline ends. The CDR3 is 17 residues long. Germline V CDR1 and CDR2: MNHEY, SMNVEV (reference sequence). CDR3 DNA sequence: TGTGCCAGCAGTCAATCCACCCAGACAGCTTTGATAGAGACCCAGTACTTC. It is translated as CASSQSTQTALIETQYF.

In the case of this clonotype: One base away lies a much larger clone, so this may be a sequencing read error. The CDR3 here is CASQGVGNQPRHF. In nucleotides, the CDR3 is TGTGCCTCCCAGGGGGTGGGCAATCAGCCCCGGCATTTT. The J gene is TRBJ1-5, the V gene TRBV6-5; TRBD1 aligns across 7 bases. The CDR3 is 13 residues long. In germline, CDR1 is MNHEY, CDR2 SVGAGI.

The chain employs TRBV29-1 and TRBJ1-3, with TRBD1 as a possible D gene (5 bases). The CDR3 runs to 15 residues. CDR1 and CDR2 (germline): SQVTM, ANQGSEA. V was trimmed by 1 base and J by 1 base, leaving 11 bases between them. The CDR3 nucleotides are TGCAGCGTTGAAGGCTACGGGACGTCTGGAAACACCATATATTTT. It yields the protein CSVEGYGTSGNTIYF.

This clonotype was seen a handful of times. The genes are TRBV30 and TRBJ2-3; maybe TRBD2 (6 bases). The CDR3 contains 14 residues. Trimming pared 7 bases from V and 1 base from J, leaving 15 bases between. Germline values: CDR1 GTSNPN, CDR2 SVGIG (reference sequence). The CDR3: CALGTFLGTDTQYF. The CDR3 coding sequence is TGTGCCTTAGGGACTTTTCTAGGCACAGATACGCAGTATTTT. Filled out from reference TRBV30 and TRBJ2-3, the complete variable domain reads SQTIHQWPATLVQPVGSPLSLECTVEGTSNPNLYWYRQAAGRGLQLLFYSVGIGQISSEVPQNLSASRPQDRQFILSSKKLLLSDSGFYLCALGTFLGTDTQYFGPGTRLTVL.

The chain has TRBV19 and TRBJ1-1; possible D gene TRBD1, 5 bases. CDR3 length: 13 residues. Germline V gene sequence: CDR1 LNHDA, CDR2 SQIVND (reference sequence). The V end was cut by 10 bases, the J end by 3 bases, with 15 bases between. The CDR3: CATDRGSHTEAFF. In DNA form, the CDR3 reads TGTGCCACGGACCGGGGGTCCCACACTGAAGCTTTCTTT.

This clonotype was detected only once. This chain connects TRBV4-3 to TRBJ2-2, with D possibly being TRBD1 (5 bases). In germline, CDR1 is LGHNA, CDR2 YSLEER. Trimming shortened V by 0 bases and J by 3 bases, and 11 bases separated the two germline ends. The CDR3 extends over 16 amino acids. The CDR3 coding sequence is TGCGCCAGCAGCCAAGATTGGGGCTTCGACACCGGGGAGCTGTTTTTT. Protein sequence: CASSQDWGFDTGELFF.

To note about this clonotype: A single base separates this from a much larger clone, so it may be a read error. V is TRBV12-3 or TRBV12-4 and J is TRBJ2-5; TRBD2 aligns across 11 bases. The CDR3 is made up of 16 amino acids. After removal of 6 bases from V and 13 bases from J, the junction contained 19 bases not matched to a gene. The CDR3 DNA follows: TGTGCCAGCAGCCCAACTAGCGGGGGCCGCGGGAGGCCTTGGTACTTC. Residues: CASSPTSGGRGRPWYF.

This clonotype occurred many times. The junction and the germline gene differ at one end; a read error may be behind it. The V and J genes are TRBV29-1 and TRBJ1-1; 10 nucleotides line up with TRBD1. This CDR3 region has 13 residues. The germline gives CDR1 SQVTM, CDR2 ANQGSEA. Written as DNA, the CDR3 is TGCAGCGTTGCCCACGAATTCGACAGGGGGCTGGTCTTT. Residues: CSVAHEFDRGLVF.

This chain connects TRBV4-1 to TRBJ1-1; 7 nucleotides match TRBD1. This CDR3 has 15 residues. The germline gives CDR1 MGHRA, CDR2 YSYEKL. After removal of 0 bases from V and 9 bases from J, the junction contained 10 bases not matched to a gene. DNA for the CDR3: TGCGCCAGCAGCCAAGATCGTACAGGGGAGGTTAAAGCTTTCTTT. This gives the protein CASSQDRTGEVKAFF.

The rearrangement uses TRBV6-2 or TRBV6-3 and TRBJ2-3; possibly TRBD2 for D (5 bases). Germline V gene lookup returns CDR1 MNHEY and CDR2 SVGEGT. V dropped 5 bases and J dropped 4 bases, with 13 bases sitting between them. This CDR3 is built from 14 residues. CDR3 in DNA: TGTGCCAGCAGTCCGGGATCCTGGGCAGATACGCAGTATTTT. Translation gives CASSPGSWADTQYF.